This entry features one TCR beta chain sequence. There is no known antigen for this receptor. Base quality data are lacking; no much larger clone is found one base away. The library relied on the immunoSEQ multiplex PCR assay. Around 9.9 x 10^4 TCR templates per sample were assayed by the deep sequencing platform. Genomic DNA extracted from sorted T cells was used for TCRbeta CDR3 sequencing. For the original study's pipeline: The R programming language was used for clonal analysis of TCRbeta CDR3 data. Comparing unstimulated samples against CFSE-low samples taken after the reaction was how alloreactive CD4+ and CD8+ clones were defined. Regulatory or non-regulatory origin of alloreactive CD4+ clones was assigned by matching sequences to the sorted unstimulated Treg and non-Treg repertoires. Imported from immuneACCESS, the table was reduced by TCRdb to in-frame sequences with V and J called. These copies leave out some clones; in studies compared against another copy, an unresolved V gene accounts for under half, and the cause of the remainder is not known. Clonal size and the V and J genes are those of that table, whereas D and trimming came from the DNA. This sample lists some 120,000 clones; around 94% were detected once. Of the sample, under 2% falls within the top ten clones.

The data are from a study of siplizumab effects on memory and regulatory T cells (dated by TCRdb to the late 2010s). About the investigation overall: The effect of the anti-CD2 antibody siplizumab on alloreactive T-cell subsets was examined in allogeneic mixed lymphocyte reactions constructed from human PBMCs.

Broad study findings and their caveats: Greater diversity appeared to be present in unstimulated naive T cells than in memory T cells, and a substantial contribution to the alloresponse seemed to be made by naive cells. Whether proliferating Tregs from siplizumab cultures actually had suppressive function was not functionally confirmed. Because sequences at frequencies below about 10^-5 were poorly captured, only a minor fraction of alloreactive clones could be mapped back to unstimulated subsets. About 80-97% of proliferating CD4+ or CD8+ clones could not be given a naive or memory phenotype. In reactions with siplizumab, an average of approximately 69% of mappable alloreactive CD4+ clones were Treg-derived, compared with around 28% in control reactions. The cumulative frequency of alloreactive sequences traceable to unstimulated CD4+ memory T cells was significantly reduced by siplizumab.

TCRbeta CDR3 sequencing was performed on sorted unstimulated T cells and on proliferating T cells recovered from mixed lymphocyte reactions. Fresh whole blood from approximately 11 HLA-typed healthy donors served as the source for isolating PBMCs. To map where alloreactive clones came from, unstimulated CD4+ non-regulatory T cells were FACS-sorted. The sequenced sample was non-Treg CD4+ T cells sorted from blood. Taken with the paper, the label for cell subset or site translates to: FACS-sorted unstimulated CD4+ non-regulatory T cells. The receptor was derived from a human donor in good health.

The bases are TGTGCCAGCAGCTCCCCGGGACTAACCGCCCTCTACAATGAGCAGTTCTTC. Its translation is CASSSPGLTALYNEQFF. In this chain, TRBV7-2 is recombined with TRBJ2-1; 7 nucleotides in the junction match TRBD2. Taken from the germline V gene, the CDR1 and CDR2 loops are SGHTA and FQGNSA. Compared with germline, V lacks 4 bases and J lacks 3 bases; bases without a gene match: 12. The CDR3 starts with the cysteine, ends with the phenylalanine, and has 17 residues. The DNA shown is the 51-base CDR3, in frame from base 1.